This passage covers 9 T cell receptor beta chains from one sample sequenced in a study of radiation and T cells in renal cell carcinoma (dated by TCRdb to the early 2020s). The sample's time point label, in plain terms: baseline pretreatment blood. The treatment or condition tag for this specimen amounts to: 15 Gy SBRT to primary tumor, nephrectomy 4 weeks later. Receptor libraries were prepared by the immunoSEQ multiplex PCR assay. The table was pulled from immuneACCESS by TCRdb, which kept in-frame rearrangements only. Such tables lose some clones; where checked, under half of the loss comes from unresolved V genes, and the rest has no known cause. The sample includes approximately 140,000 clones, with roughly nine tenths observed a single time. The ten largest clones represent roughly 4.1% of the sample. The material was blood, obtained from a patient whose treatment included radiotherapy and nephrectomy. The receptors derive from a woman between 65 and 79 years old with renal cell carcinoma.

This clone has just one count. This sequence joins TRBV6-5 and TRBJ1-5; the D gene is possibly TRBD1 (5 bases). The germline V gene encodes CDR1 MNHEY and CDR2 SVGAGI. V lost 7 bases and J lost 5, with 12 bases in between. The CDR3 has 13 amino acids. The CDR3 DNA follows: TGTGCCAGCACCGACGGGGGGTATCAGCCCCAGCATTTT. It codes for CASTDGGYQPQHF.

The J gene is TRBJ2-1, the V gene TRBV19; possible D gene TRBD2, 5 bases. The CDR3 loop spans 13 amino acids. CDR1 and CDR2 from the germline V gene are LNHDA and SQIVND (reference sequence). Trimming pared 5 bases from V and 15 bases from J, leaving 20 bases between. The CDR3 here is CASSPRAVTDPFF. For the CDR3, the DNA is TGTGCCAGTAGTCCCCGAGCGGTCACCGACCCGTTCTTC.

The chain couples TRBV6-1 to TRBJ1-6; possibly TRBD1 for D (5 bases). V was clipped by 1 base and J by 4 bases, with 8 bases between them. The germline CDR1 and CDR2 sequences are MNHNS and SASEGT. CDR3 size: 15 residues. The CDR3 loop is CASSEGGRYNSPLHF. The CDR3 DNA sequence: TGTGCCAGCAGTGAAGGGGGCCGATATAATTCACCCCTCCACTTT.

This clone has a single count. This chain connects TRBV5-1 to TRBJ2-1, with 9 bases aligning to TRBD2. The CDR3 is made up of 16 amino acids. Germline values: CDR1 SGHRS, CDR2 YFSETQ. The trim removed 0 bases at V and 5 bases at J, leaving 6 bases unmatched. CDR3 protein: CASSLEGGGAHNEQFF. The CDR3 DNA reads as TGCGCCAGCAGCTTGGAGGGCGGGGGGGCCCACAATGAGCAGTTCTTC. Drawing the rest from reference TRBV5-1 and TRBJ2-1, the complete variable domain is KAGVTQTPRYLIKTRGQQVTLSCSPISGHRSVSWYQQTPGQGLQFLFEYFSETQRNKGNFPGRFSGRQFSNSRSEMNVSTLELGDSALYLCASSLEGGGAHNEQFFGPGTRLTVL.

V gene TRBV6-5 combines with J gene TRBJ1-4; tentative D call: TRBD1 (6 bases). This CDR3 is built from 13 residues. From germline, CDR1 is MNHEY and CDR2 SVGAGI. Trimming shortened V by 4 bases and J by 7 bases, and 10 bases separated the two germline ends. In nucleotides, the CDR3 is TGTGCCAGCAGTTTCGGACAGTCTGAAAAACTGTTTTTT. Protein sequence: CASSFGQSEKLFF.

This chain joins TRBV27 and TRBJ1-2, with no clear D. CDR1 MNHEY and CDR2 SMNVEV come from the germline V gene (reference sequence). V lost 3 bases, J lost 8 bases, and 13 bases lay in between. The CDR3 consists of 13 residues. CDR3 protein: CASSFRAGEGYTF. CDR3 nucleotide sequence: TGTGCCAGCAGTTTTCGGGCCGGGGAAGGCTACACCTTC.

V usage is TRBV4-2 and J usage is TRBJ2-1, with TRBD1 matching 8 bases. After removal of 3 bases from V and 8 bases from J, the junction contained 15 bases not matched to a gene. The V gene's germline CDR1 is LGHNA and CDR2 YNFKEQ. The CDR3 covers 17 residues. The CDR3 is CASSHPPGQVAGDEQFF. The CDR3 bases are TGTGCCAGCAGCCATCCCCCGGGACAGGTTGCCGGGGATGAGCAGTTCTTC.

This rearrangement joins TRBV29-1 to TRBJ1-4; TRBD1 might be the D (5 bases). Germline values: CDR1 SQVTM, CDR2 ANQGSEA. V was cut by 7 bases and J by 8 bases, with 11 bases left in between. CDR3 length: 11 amino acids. The CDR3 nucleotides read TGCAGCGCGTCATGGGGGGAAAAACTGTTTTTT. It codes for CSASWGEKLFF.

The rearrangement uses TRBV28 and TRBJ1-2; D is uncertain. The CDR3 loop spans 10 amino acids. The ends were cut back, 10 bases at V and 4 bases at J, with 7 bases in the middle. Germline assignment: CDR1 MDHEN and CDR2 SYDVKM. DNA for the CDR3: TGTGCCACCCATCGCTATGGCTACACCTTC. It specifies CATHRYGYTF.